Described below is a single T cell receptor beta chain sequence and its context. The V end lost 8 bases, the J end lost 2 bases, and 10 bases lay between the germline ends. CDR3 size: 13 residues. Germline lookup yields CDR1 MNHEY and CDR2 SVGAGI. In the original processing: Amplified reference gene primers provided the basis for estimating nucleated cell counts. Assay: immunoSEQ multiplex PCR; the TCRdb copy retains only in-frame clones and omits some. V and J calls and clone size follow that table, whereas D and trimming were derived from the DNA. The sample contains 200,000 to 300,000 clones, 88% of which appear only once. The sample originates from a study of blood T cell repertoires in COVID-19. On the study more broadly: Acute-phase and convalescent COVID-19 samples originated in the United States, Italy and Spain. Nucleic acid was either cDNA or gDNA, and it came from T cells, B-cell-depleted T cells, or PBMCs.

The sequenced sample was peripheral blood. This TCR was sampled from a woman aged 40 to 50 who had recovered from COVID-19. The V and J genes are TRBV6-5 and TRBJ2-1; a weak D match, TRBD1 (6 bases). CDR3 sequence: CASAGAAYNEQFF. CDR3 nucleotide sequence: TGTGCCAGCGCAGGGGCGGCCTACAATGAGCAGTTCTTC.